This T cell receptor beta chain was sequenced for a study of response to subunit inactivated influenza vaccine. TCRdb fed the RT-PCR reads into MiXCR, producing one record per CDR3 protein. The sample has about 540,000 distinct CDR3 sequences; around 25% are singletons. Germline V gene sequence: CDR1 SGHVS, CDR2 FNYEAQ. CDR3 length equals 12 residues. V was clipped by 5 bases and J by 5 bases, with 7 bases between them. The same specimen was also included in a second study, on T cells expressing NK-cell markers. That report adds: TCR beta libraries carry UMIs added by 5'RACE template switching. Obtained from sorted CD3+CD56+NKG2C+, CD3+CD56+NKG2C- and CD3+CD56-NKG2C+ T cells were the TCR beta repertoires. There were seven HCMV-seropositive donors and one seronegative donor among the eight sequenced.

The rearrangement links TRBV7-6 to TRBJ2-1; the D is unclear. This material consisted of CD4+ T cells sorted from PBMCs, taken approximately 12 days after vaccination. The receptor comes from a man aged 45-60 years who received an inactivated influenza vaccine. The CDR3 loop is CASSLRDNEQFF. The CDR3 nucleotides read TGTGCCAGCAGCCTTAGAGACAATGAGCAGTTCTTC.